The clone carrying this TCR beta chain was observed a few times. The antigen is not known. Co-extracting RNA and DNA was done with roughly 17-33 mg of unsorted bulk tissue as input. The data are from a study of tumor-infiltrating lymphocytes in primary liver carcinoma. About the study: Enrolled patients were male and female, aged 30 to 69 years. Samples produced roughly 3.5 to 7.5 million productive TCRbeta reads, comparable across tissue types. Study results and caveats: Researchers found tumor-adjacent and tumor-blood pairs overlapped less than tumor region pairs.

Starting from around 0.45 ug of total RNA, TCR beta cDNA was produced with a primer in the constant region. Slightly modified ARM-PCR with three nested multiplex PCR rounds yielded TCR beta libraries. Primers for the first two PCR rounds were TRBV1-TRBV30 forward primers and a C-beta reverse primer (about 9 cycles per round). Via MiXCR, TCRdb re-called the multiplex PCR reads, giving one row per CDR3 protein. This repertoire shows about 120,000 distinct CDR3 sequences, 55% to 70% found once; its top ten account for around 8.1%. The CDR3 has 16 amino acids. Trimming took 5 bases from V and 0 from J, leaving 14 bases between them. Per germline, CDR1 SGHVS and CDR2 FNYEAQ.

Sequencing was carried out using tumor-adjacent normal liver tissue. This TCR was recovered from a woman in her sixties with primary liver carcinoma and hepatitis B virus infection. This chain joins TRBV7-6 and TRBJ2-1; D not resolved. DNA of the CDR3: TGTGCCAGCAGCCCGTTAGTCCAAAGCTCCTACAATGAGCAGTTCTTC. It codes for CASSPLVQSSYNEQFF.